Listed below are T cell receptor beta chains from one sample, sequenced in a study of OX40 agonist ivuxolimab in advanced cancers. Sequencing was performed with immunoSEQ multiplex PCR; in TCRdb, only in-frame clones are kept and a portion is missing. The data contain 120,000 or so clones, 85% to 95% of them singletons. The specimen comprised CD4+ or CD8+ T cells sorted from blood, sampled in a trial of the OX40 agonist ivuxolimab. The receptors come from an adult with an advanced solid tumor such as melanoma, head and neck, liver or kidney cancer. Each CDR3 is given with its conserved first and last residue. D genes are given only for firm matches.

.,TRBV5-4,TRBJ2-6,TGTGCCAGCAGCTTGGGGGTCGGGGCAGGGGATCTCTCTGGGGCCAACGTCCTGACTTTC,CASSLGVGAGDLSGANVLTF
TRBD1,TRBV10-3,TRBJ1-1,TGTGCCACAGGGACAGGGTTGAACACTGAAGCTTTCTTT,CATGTGLNTEAFF
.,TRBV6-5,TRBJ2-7,TGTGCCAGCAGCAGGGACCGCGGCAAAGCCTACGAGCAGTACTTC,CASSRDRGKAYEQYF
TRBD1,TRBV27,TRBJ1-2,TGTGCCAGCAGTCCGAGGGGACAGGCGCCTCTAGGCTATGGCTACACCTTC,CASSPRGQAPLGYGYTF
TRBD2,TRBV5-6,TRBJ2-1,TGTGCCAGCAGCTTGAGTACTAGCGGTTACAATGAGCAGTTCTTC,CASSLSTSGYNEQFF
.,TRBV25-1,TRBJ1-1,TGTGCCAGCAGTGGCCACAGCCTCAACACTGAAGCTTTCTTT,CASSGHSLNTEAFF
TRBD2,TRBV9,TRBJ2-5,TGTGCCAGCAGCGTAGGAATAGGAACTAGCGGAGAGTTCCCGACGCAAGAGACCCAGTACTTC,CASSVGIGTSGEFPTQETQYF
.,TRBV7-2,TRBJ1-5,TGTGCCAGCAGCGTTACGGGGGGGGGCAATCAGCCCCAGCATTTT,CASSVTGGGNQPQHF
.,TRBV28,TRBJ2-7,TGTGCCTCCCAAGTTACAGGTTCGGGTGAGCAGTACTTC,CASQVTGSGEQYF
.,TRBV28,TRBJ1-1,TGTGCCAGCAGTCCCGAACTGCTCGAGAGAGCTTTCTTT,CASSPELLERAFF
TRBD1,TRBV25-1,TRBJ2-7,TGTGCCAGCGGGAGAAGGGGGACAGGTTACGAGCAGTACTTC,CASGRRGTGYEQYF
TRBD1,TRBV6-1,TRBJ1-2,TGTGCCAGCAGTGATAGGGGGCTTAACTATGGCTACACCTTC,CASSDRGLNYGYTF
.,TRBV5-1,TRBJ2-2,TGCGCCAGCAGCTTCAATACAGGGGCGGGAGCCGGGGAGCTGTTTTTT,CASSFNTGAGAGELFF
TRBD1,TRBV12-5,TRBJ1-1,TGTGCTAGTGGGGACAGGTTGAGGAGGAACACTGAAGCTTTCTTT,CASGDRLRRNTEAFF
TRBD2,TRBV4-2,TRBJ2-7,TGTGCCAGCAGTATCAATGGACTAGCGGGTGAGCAGTACTTC,CASSINGLAGEQYF
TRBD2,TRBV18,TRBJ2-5,TGTGCCAGCTCACCACCTAGCGGGGGCCTCCAAGAGACCCAGTACTTC,CASSPPSGGLQETQYF
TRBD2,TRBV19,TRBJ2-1,TGTGCCAGTAGTAGATCTAGCGGGGGCCAGTACAATGAGCAGTTCTTC,CASSRSSGGQYNEQFF
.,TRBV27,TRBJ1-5,TGTGCCAGCAGTTTGAAGGCACATTTATCTGATCAGCCCCAGCATTTT,CASSLKAHLSDQPQHF
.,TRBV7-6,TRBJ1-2,TGTGCCAGCAGCTTAAACCAGCAGGGCTATGGCTACACCTTC,CASSLNQQGYGYTF
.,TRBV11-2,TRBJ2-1,TGTGCCAGCAGCTTAGCCAGGGCGGGCGCCAGCTCCTACAATGAGCAGTTCTTC,CASSLARAGASSYNEQFF
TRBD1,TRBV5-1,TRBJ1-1,TGCGCCAGCAGTCCAACGGGACAGGCGGGTATGAACACTGAAGCTTTCTTT,CASSPTGQAGMNTEAFF
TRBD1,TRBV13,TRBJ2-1,TGTGCCAGCAGCTACGTCGGACAGGGAGGTAGGAATGAGCAGTTCTTC,CASSYVGQGGRNEQFF
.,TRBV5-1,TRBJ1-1,TGCGCCAGGAGCTTTAAGGGAGGTTTGACTGAAGCTTTCTTT,CARSFKGGLTEAFF
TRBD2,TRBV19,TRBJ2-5,TGTGCCAGTAGGCAACTAGCGGGGGGCCAGACCCAGTACTTC,CASRQLAGGQTQYF